Each of the 5 T cell receptor beta chains below was sequenced from the same sample in a study of blood T cell repertoires in COVID-19. Assay: immunoSEQ multiplex PCR; the TCRdb copy retains only in-frame clones and omits some. The data hold about 80,000 clones, with about four fifths observed a single time. Input material: peripheral blood. The receptors originated from a human donor in a cohort sampled during active COVID-19.

This sequence joins TRBV2 and TRBJ2-3, with 13 nucleotides matching TRBD2. Germline lookup yields CDR1 SNHLY and CDR2 FYNNEI. Trimming removed 7 bases from V and 6 bases from J; junction bases left unmatched: 10. CDR3 length: 16 residues. For the CDR3, the DNA is TGTGCCAGCACCCAACTACTAGCGGGGGGGCCCGATACGCAGTATTTT. Translating gives CASTQLLAGGPDTQYF.

This rearrangement joins TRBV18 to TRBJ1-1; weak D call: TRBD1 (5 bases). The V end was cut by 6 bases, the J end by 2 bases, with 16 bases between. This CDR3 is 15 amino acids long. The germline gives CDR1 KGHSH, CDR2 LQKENI. CDR3 coding DNA: TGTGCCAGCTCCCCCTTAAAGGGGACTAACACTGAAGCTTTCTTT. This sequence encodes CASSPLKGTNTEAFF.

The chain links TRBV6-6 to TRBJ1-1; 10 bases are shared with TRBD1. This CDR3 is 17 amino acids long. Trimming at V came to 5 bases and at J to 2 bases, leaving 11 bases not matched to a gene. The germline V gene encodes CDR1 MNHNY and CDR2 SVGAGI (reference sequence). CDR3: CASSRIGTGDLNTEAFF. DNA of the CDR3: TGTGCCAGCAGTCGAATCGGGACAGGGGACCTCAACACTGAAGCTTTCTTT.

The chain links TRBV12-3 or TRBV12-4 to TRBJ2-4; a weak D match, TRBD1 (5 bases). V lost 6 bases and J 8 bases, leaving 14 bases between the germline ends. The length of the CDR3 is 13 residues. CDR3 sequence reads: CASSVSVGDIQYF. CDR3 DNA sequence: TGTGCCAGCAGCGTCAGTGTAGGGGACATTCAGTACTTC.

The V and J genes are TRBV5-1 and TRBJ2-7; D not certain. The CDR3 runs to 14 residues. Trimming shortened V by 4 bases and J by 1 base, and 12 bases separated the two germline ends. The germline gives CDR1 SGHRS, CDR2 YFSETQ. CDR3 DNA sequence: TGCGCCAGCAGCCCATCTAGTGGATCCTACGAGCAGTACTTC. Translating gives CASSPSSGSYEQYF.